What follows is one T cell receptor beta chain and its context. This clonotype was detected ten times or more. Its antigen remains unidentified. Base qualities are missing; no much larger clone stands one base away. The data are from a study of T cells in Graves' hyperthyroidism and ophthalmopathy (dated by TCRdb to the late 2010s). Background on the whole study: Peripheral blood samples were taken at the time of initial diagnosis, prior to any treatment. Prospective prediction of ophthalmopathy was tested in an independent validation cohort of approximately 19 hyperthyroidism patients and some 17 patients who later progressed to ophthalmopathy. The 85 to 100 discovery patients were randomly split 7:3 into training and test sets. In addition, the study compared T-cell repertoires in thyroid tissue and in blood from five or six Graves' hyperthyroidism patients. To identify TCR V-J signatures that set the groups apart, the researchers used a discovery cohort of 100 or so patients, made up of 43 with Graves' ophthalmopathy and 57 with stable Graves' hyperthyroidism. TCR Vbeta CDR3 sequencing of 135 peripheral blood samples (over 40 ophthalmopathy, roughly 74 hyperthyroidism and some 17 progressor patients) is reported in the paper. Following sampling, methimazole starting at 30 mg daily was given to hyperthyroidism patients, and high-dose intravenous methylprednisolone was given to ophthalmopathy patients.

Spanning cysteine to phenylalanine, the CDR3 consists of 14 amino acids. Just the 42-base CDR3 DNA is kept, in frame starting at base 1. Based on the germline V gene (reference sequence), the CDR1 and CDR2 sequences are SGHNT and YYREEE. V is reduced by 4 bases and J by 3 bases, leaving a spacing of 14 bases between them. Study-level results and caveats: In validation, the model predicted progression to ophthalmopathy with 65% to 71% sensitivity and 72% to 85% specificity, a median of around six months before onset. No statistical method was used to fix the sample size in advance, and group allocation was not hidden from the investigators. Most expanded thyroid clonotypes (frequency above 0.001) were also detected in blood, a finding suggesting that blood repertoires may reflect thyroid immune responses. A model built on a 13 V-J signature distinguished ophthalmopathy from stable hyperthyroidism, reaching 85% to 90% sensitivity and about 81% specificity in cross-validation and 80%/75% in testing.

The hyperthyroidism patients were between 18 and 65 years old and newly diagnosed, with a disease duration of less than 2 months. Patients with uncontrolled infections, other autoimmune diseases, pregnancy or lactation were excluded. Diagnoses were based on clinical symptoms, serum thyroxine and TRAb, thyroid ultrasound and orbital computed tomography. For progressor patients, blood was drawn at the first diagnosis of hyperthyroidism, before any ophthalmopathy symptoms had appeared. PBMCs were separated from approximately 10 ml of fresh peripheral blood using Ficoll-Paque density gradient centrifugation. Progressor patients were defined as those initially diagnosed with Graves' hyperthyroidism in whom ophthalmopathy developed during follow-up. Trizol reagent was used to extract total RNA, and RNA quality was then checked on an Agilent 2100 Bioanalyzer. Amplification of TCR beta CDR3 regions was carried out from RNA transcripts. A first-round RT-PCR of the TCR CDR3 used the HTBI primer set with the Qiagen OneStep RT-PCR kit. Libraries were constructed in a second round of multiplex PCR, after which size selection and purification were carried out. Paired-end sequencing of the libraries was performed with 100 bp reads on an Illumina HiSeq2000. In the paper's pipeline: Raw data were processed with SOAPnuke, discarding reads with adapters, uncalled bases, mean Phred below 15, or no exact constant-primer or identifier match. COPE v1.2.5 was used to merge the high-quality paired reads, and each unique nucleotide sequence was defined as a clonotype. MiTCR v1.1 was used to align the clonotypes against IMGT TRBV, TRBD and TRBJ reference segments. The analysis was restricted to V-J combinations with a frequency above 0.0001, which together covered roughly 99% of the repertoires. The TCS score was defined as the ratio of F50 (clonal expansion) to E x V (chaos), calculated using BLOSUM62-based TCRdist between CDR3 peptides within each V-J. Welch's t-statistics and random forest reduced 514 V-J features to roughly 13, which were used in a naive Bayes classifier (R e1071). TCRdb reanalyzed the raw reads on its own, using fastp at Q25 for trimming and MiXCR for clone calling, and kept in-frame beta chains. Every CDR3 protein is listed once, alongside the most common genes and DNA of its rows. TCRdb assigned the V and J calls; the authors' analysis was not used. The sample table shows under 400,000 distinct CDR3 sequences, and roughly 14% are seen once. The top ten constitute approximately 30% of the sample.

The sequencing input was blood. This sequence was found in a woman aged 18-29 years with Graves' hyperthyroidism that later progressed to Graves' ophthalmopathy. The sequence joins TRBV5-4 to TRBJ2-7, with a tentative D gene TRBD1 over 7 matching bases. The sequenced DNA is TGTGCCAGCAGCCCGGGGGACAGTAACTACGAGCAGTACTTC. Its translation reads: CASSPGDSNYEQYF. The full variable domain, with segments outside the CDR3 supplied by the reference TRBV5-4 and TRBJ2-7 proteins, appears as ETGVTQSPTHLIKTRGQQVTLRCSSQSGHNTVSWYQQALGQGPQFIFQYYREEENGRGNFPPRFSGLQFPNYSSELNVNALELDDSALYLCASSPGDSNYEQYFGPGTRLTVT.